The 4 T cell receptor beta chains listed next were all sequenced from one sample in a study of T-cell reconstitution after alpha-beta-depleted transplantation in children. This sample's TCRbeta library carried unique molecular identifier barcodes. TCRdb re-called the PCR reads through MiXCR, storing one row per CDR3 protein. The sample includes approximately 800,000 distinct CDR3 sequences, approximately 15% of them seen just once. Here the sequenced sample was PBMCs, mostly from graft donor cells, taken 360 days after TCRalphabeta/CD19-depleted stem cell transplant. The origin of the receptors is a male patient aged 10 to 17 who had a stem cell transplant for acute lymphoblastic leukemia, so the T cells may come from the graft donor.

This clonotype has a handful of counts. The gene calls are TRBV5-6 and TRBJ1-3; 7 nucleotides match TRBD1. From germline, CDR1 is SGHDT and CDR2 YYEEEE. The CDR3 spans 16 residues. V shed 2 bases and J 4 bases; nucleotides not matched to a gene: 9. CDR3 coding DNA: TGTGCCAGCAGCTTAGGAAGGGGGCGACTCGGAAACACCATATATTTT. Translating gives CASSLGRGRLGNTIYF.

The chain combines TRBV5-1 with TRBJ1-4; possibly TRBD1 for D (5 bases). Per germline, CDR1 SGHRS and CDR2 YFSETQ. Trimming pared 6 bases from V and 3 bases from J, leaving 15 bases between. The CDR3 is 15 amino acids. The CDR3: CASKDLGGANEKLFF. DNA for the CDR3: TGCGCCAGCAAAGATTTAGGAGGGGCTAATGAAAAACTGTTTTTT.

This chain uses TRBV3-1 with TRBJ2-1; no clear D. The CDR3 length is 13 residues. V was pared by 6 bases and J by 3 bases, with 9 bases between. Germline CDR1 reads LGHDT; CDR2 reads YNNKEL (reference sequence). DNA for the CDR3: TGTGCCAGCAGGCCGGCTTTCTACAATGAGCAGTTCTTC. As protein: CASRPAFYNEQFF.

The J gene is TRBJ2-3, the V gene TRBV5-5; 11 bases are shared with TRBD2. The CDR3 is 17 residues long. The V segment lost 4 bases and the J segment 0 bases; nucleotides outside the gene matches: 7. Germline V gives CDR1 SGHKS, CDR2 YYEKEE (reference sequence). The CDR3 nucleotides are TGTGCCAGCAGCCCACTGAGACTAGCGGGAAGCACAGATACGCAGTATTTT. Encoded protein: CASSPLRLAGSTDTQYF.